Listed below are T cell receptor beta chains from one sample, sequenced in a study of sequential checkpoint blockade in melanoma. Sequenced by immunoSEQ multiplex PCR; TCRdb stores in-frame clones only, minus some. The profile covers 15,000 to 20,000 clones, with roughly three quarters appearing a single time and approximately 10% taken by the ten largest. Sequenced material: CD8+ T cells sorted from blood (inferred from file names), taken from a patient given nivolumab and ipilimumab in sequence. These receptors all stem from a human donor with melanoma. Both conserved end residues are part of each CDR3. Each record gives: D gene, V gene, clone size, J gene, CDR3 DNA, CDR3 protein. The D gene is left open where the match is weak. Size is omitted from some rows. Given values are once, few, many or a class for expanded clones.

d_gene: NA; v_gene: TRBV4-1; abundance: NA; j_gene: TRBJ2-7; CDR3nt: TGCGCCAGCAGCCAAGAGGCCTCAGGGGCCTACGAGCAGTACTTC; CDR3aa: CASSQEASGAYEQYF
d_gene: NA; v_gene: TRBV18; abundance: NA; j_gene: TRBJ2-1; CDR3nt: TGTGCCAGCTCGGACAAGGGGGTTTCCTACAATGAGCAGTTCTTC; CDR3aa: CASSDKGVSYNEQFF
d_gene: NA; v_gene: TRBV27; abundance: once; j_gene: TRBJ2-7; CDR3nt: TGTGCCAGCAGTTTAATTGGCACAGGACGATCCTACGAGCAGTACTTC; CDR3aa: CASSLIGTGRSYEQYF
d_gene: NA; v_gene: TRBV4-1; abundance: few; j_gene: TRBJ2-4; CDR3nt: TGCGCCAGCAGCCCATGGTCGGGGGAAAACATTCAGTACTTC; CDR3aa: CASSPWSGENIQYF
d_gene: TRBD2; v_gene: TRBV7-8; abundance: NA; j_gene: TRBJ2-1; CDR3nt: TGTGCCAGCAGCTTGGGACTAGCAATGAACAATGAGCAGTTCTTC; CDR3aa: CASSLGLAMNNEQFF
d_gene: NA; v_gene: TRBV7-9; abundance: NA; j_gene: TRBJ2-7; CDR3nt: TGTGCCAGCAGTTCGAGCGGCTTGCCCTACGAGCAGTACTTC; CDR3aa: CASSSSGLPYEQYF
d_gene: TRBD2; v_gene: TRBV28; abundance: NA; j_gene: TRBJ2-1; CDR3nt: TGTGCCAGCAGGTTGACTAGCGGGAGGGTAAATGAGCAGTTCTTC; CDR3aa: CASRLTSGRVNEQFF
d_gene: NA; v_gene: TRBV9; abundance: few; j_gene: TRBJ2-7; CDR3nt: TGTGCCAGCAGCGTAGAGGAAAGGGGACTTCCCTACGAGCAGTACTTC; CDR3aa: CASSVEERGLPYEQYF
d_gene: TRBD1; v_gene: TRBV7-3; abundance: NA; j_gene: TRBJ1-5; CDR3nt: TGTGCCAGCAGCCCGGGGACAGGGAGGCGCGGTAAATATAGCAATCAGCCCCAGCATTTT; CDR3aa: CASSPGTGRRGKYSNQPQHF
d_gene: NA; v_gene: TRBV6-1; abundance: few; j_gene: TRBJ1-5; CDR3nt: TGTGCCAGCAGTGTCAGTAATCAGCCCCAGCATTTT; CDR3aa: CASSVSNQPQHF
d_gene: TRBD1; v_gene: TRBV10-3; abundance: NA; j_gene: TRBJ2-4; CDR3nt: TGTGCCATCAGTGAGAGGGGGCTGTTATCCAAAAACATTCAGTACTTC; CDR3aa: CAISERGLLSKNIQYF
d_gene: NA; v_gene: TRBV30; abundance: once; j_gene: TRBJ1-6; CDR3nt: TGTGCCTGGAGTGTAGGAGGGAATTCACCCCTCCACTTT; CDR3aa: CAWSVGGNSPLHF
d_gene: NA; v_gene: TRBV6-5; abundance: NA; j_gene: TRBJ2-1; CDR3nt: TGTGCCAGCAGCCAGCCAGGGAGGAATGAGCAGTTCTTC; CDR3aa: CASSQPGRNEQFF
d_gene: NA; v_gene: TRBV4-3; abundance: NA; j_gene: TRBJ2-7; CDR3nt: TGCGCCAGCAGTAAAACTAGAGTTCGGCCCTACGAGCAGTACTTC; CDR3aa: CASSKTRVRPYEQYF
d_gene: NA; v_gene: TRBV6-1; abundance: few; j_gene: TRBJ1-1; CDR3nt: TGTGCCAGCAGTGAATCGGGTTATAGCACTGAAGCTTTCTTT; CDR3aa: CASSESGYSTEAFF
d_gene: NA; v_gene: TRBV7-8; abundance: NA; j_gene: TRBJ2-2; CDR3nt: TGTGCCAGCAGCTTAGGCCCGGGGACCGGGGAGCTGTTTTTT; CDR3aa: CASSLGPGTGELFF
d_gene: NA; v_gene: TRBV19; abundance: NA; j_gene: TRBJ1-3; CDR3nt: TGTGCCAGTAGTATAGCCGGGTCTGGAAACACCATATATTTT; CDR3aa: CASSIAGSGNTIYF
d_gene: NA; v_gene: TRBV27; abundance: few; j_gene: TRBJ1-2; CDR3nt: TGTGCCAGCAGTTTGGTCCTGGGTTCTGGGGGGAGCGGCTACACCTTC; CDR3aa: CASSLVLGSGGSGYTF
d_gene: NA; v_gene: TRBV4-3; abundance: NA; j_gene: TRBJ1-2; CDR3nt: TGCGCCAGCAGCCAAGGAGTAGGAGTCGGCTACGGCTACACCTTC; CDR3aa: CASSQGVGVGYGYTF
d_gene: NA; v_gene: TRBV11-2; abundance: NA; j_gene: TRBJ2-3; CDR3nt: TGTGCCAGCAACTTCGGGGGTAGGGGCACAGATACGCAGTATTTT; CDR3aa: CASNFGGRGTDTQYF
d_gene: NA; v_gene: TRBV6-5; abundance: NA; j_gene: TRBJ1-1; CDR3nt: TGTGCCAGTGAGTGGAGCTCAGCTTTCTTT; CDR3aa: CASEWSSAFF
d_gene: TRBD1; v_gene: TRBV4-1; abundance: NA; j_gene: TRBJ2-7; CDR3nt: TGCGCCAGCAGCCAAGACCGACAGGGGGGCTACGAGCAGTACTTC; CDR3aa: CASSQDRQGGYEQYF
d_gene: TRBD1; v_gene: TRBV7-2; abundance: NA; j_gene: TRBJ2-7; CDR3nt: TGTGCCAGCAGCTTAGTGCGCAGGGGGAACCACTACGAGCAGTACTTC; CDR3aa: CASSLVRRGNHYEQYF
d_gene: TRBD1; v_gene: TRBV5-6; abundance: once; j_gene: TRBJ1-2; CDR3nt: TGTGCCAGCAGCTTCTCGCTGGACAGGGCGAGCTATGGCTACACCTTC; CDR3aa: CASSFSLDRASYGYTF
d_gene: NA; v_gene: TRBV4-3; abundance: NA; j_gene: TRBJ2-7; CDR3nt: TGCGCCAGCAGCCCCGGGCAGGGGGGAGAGCAGTACTTC; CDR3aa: CASSPGQGGEQYF
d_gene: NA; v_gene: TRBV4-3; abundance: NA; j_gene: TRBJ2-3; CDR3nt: TGCGCCAGCAGCCACCCCGTAGGGGCGGTCCGCACAGATACGCAGTATTTT; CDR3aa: CASSHPVGAVRTDTQYF
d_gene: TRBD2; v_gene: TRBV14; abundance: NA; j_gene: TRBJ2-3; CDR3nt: TGTGCCAGCAGCCAAGATCGTCTGGGGGGGTTTGATACGCAGTATTTT; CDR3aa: CASSQDRLGGFDTQYF
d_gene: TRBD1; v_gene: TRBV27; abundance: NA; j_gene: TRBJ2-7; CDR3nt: TGTGCCAGCAGCCTTTGGGGACAGACCTACGAGCAGTACTTC; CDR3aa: CASSLWGQTYEQYF
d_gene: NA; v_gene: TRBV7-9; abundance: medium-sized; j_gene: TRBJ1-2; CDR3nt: TGTGCCAGCAGCTTAGCGGCGGCAGGGAGGTTGGATGGCTACACCTTC; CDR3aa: CASSLAAAGRLDGYTF